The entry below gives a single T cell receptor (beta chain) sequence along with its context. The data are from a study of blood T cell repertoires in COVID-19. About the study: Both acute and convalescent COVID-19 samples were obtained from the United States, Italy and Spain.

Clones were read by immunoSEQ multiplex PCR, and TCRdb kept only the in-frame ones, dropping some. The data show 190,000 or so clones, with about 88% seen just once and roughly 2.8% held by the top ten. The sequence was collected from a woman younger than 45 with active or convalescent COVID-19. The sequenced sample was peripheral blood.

The CDR3 sequence is CASSSRQGVGYNEQFF. Here the CDR3 DNA reads TGTGCCAGCAGTTCCCGACAGGGGGTTGGTTACAATGAGCAGTTCTTC. The V call is TRBV6-5, the J call TRBJ2-1; TRBD1 matches 9 bases. Germline V gives CDR1 MNHEY, CDR2 SVGAGI. After removal of 4 bases from V and 4 bases from J, the junction contained 8 bases not matched to a gene. The CDR3 is made up of 16 amino acids.